This T cell receptor beta chain was obtained from a study of monozygotic twins with inflammatory bowel disease. The CDR3 is 16 residues long. Germline V gene sequence: CDR1 MDHEN, CDR2 SYDVKM. Blood was collected, around 2.7 ml per donor. Every TCR library consumed around 4,000 ng of total RNA. There were eight separate reactions per sample in which cDNA was made. After re-calling the 5' RACE reads, TCRdb lists one entry per CDR3 protein, DNA absent. The sample has more than 300,000 distinct CDR3 sequences. The sequence was collected from a human donor with ulcerative colitis or Crohn's disease, or a healthy co-twin of an affected twin (not recorded which). Sequenced material: blood. This rearrangement joins TRBV28 to TRBJ2-6; there is no DNA to check the TCRdb D call of TRBD2. The CDR3 reads CASSGRSHSGANVLTF.